The entry below describes one T cell receptor beta chain. This clonotype was recorded at least ten times. The specificity of this receptor is unknown. Per-base qualities were not stored, and no clone one base away is much larger. The data originate from a study of T cells in Graves' hyperthyroidism and ophthalmopathy (dated by TCRdb to between 2018 and 2021). Study-wide context: Peripheral blood was sampled at the time of initial diagnosis, prior to any treatment. A discovery cohort of about a hundred patients, 43 with Graves' ophthalmopathy and fewer than 65 with stable Graves' hyperthyroidism, was used to find distinguishing TCR V-J signatures. Whether ophthalmopathy could be predicted prospectively was tested in an independent validation cohort made up of about 20 hyperthyroidism patients plus 17 patients who later progressed to ophthalmopathy. For training and testing, the 100 or so patients in the discovery cohort were randomly divided in a 7:3 ratio. The study also compared thyroid tissue and blood T-cell repertoires from several Graves' hyperthyroidism patients. Once sampling was done, hyperthyroidism patients were given methimazole at a starting dose of 30 mg daily, whereas ophthalmopathy patients were given high-dose intravenous methylprednisolone. The paper reports TCR Vbeta CDR3 sequencing of some 140 peripheral blood samples: around 41 ophthalmopathy, about 75 hyperthyroidism and approximately 17 progressor patients. Summary of the overall study and its limitations: No statistical method was used to fix the sample size in advance, and group allocation was not hidden from the investigators. During validation, the model predicted progression to ophthalmopathy a median of roughly six months ahead of onset, with more than 60% sensitivity and around 73% specificity. A model built on a 13 V-J signature distinguished ophthalmopathy from stable hyperthyroidism, reaching roughly 88% sensitivity and around 81% specificity in cross-validation and 80%/75% in testing. Most expanded thyroid clonotypes (frequency above 0.001) were also detected in blood, suggesting blood repertoires may reflect thyroid immune responses.

CDR1 and CDR2 are drawn from the germline V gene: MDHEN, SYDVKM. The CDR3 has 14 amino acids, counting the end cysteine and phenylalanine. Only the CDR3 region is kept as DNA, spanning 42 bases read in frame from base 1. V sheds 1 base and J sheds 6 bases, leaving 11 bases between their ends. TCR beta CDR3 regions were amplified from RNA transcripts. For the first round of RT-PCR on the TCR CDR3, the HTBI primer set was used together with the Qiagen OneStep RT-PCR kit. Libraries were constructed in a second round of multiplex PCR, after which size selection and purification were performed. Paired-end sequencing of the libraries was performed with 100 bp reads on an Illumina HiSeq2000. The study's processing was this. SOAPnuke was used to process the raw data, with reads discarded if the reads contained adapters or uncalled bases, had a mean Phred below 15, or lacked an exact constant-primer or identifier match. COPE v1.2.5 was used to merge the high-quality paired reads, and each unique nucleotide sequence was defined as a clonotype. Clonotypes were aligned to IMGT TRBV, TRBD and TRBJ reference segments using MiTCR v1.1. The analysis was restricted to V-J combinations with a frequency above 0.0001, which together covered roughly 99% of the repertoires. A TCS score was defined as the ratio between F50 (clonal expansion) and ExV (chaos), using BLOSUM62-based TCRdist between CDR3 peptides within each V-J. Welch's t-statistics and random forest reduced around 550 V-J features to some 14, which were used in a naive Bayes classifier (R e1071). The public reads were reanalyzed by TCRdb: fastp trimming at Q25, MiXCR alignment, in-frame beta chains only. Entries are consolidated by CDR3 protein sequence, retaining the most common genes and DNA. The V and J calls follow TCRdb's processing rather than the paper's. The sample table records about 290,000 distinct CDR3 sequences; around 13% of these occur just once. The ten largest clones take up 7% to 9.5% of the sample.

Graves' hyperthyroidism was defined as stable when no progression to ophthalmopathy occurred over 18 months of follow-up. The hyperthyroidism patients were between 18 and 65 years old and newly diagnosed, with a disease duration of less than 2 months. The study excluded patients with uncontrolled infections, other autoimmune diseases, pregnancy or lactation. Diagnoses were established on the basis of clinical symptoms, serum thyroxine and TRAb, thyroid ultrasound, and orbital computed tomography. Ficoll-Paque density gradient centrifugation was used to isolate PBMCs from approximately 10 ml of fresh peripheral blood. Total RNA was extracted using Trizol reagent, and RNA quality was assessed on an Agilent 2100 Bioanalyzer.

This clonotype originated in a woman aged 40 to 50 with Graves' hyperthyroidism. The sequence links TRBV28 to TRBJ2-3, with no confident D gene call. The specimen was blood. The CDR3 loop reads CASSLSRTSDTQYF. The nucleotides read TGTGCCAGCAGTTTATCCAGAACATCGGATACGCAGTATTTT.